These 2 T cell receptor beta chains were all obtained from the same sample, sequenced in a study of T cell repertoires in cytomegalovirus infection. TCRdb re-called the reads through MiXCR, storing one row per CDR3 protein. In the table there are 110,000 to 150,000 distinct CDR3 sequences, 30% to 40% of which are singletons. The antigens of these receptors remain unknown. The source material was CD8+ T cells from cultured PBMCs, sampled from culture after CMV antigen stimulation. These receptors were taken from a human donor in good health (CMV status not recorded). Some clones in this sample may be carry-over from other donors' samples.

Only a few counts were recorded for this clonotype. The CDR3 bases are TGTGCCAGCAGCGTAGGGTGGGGCAGTGCTAACGAGCAGTACTTC. Protein sequence: CASSVGWGSANEQYF. The chain combines TRBV9 with TRBJ2-7; tentatively, D is TRBD1 (5 bases). Germline CDR1 SGDLS, CDR2 YYNGEE. CDR3 length: 15 amino acids. V shed 0 bases and J shed 5 bases, with 15 bases lying between them.

This clonotype was observed once. The chain carries TRBV3-1 and TRBJ2-7; no clear D gene. The CDR3 is 13 amino acids. Germline CDR1 and CDR2: LGHDT and YNNKEL (reference sequence). Trimming cost V 1 base and J 3 bases, with 7 bases left between them. CDR3 amino acids: CASSQGQNYEQYF. The CDR3 DNA reads as TGTGCCAGCAGCCAAGGGCAAAACTACGAGCAGTACTTC.